The next 31 T cell receptor beta chains were all read from a single sample in a study of T cell changes during pregnancy in multiple sclerosis. Assay: immunoSEQ multiplex PCR; the TCRdb copy retains only in-frame clones and omits some. In the table there are under 65,000 clones, 85% to 95% of which are singletons. This sample comprised CD8+ T cells from peripheral blood mononuclear cells, obtained in the second trimester of pregnancy. The receptors were sampled from a female donor with multiple sclerosis, enrolled in a pregnancy study.

This sequence joins TRBV6-6 and TRBJ2-5; tentatively, D is TRBD2 (5 bases). V gave up 6 bases and J gave up 1 base, with 12 bases separating them. Germline CDR1 MNHNY, CDR2 SVGAGI (reference sequence). This CDR3 has 14 amino acids. This CDR3 reads CASSLAGVQETQYF. The CDR3 DNA follows: TGTGCCAGCAGCCTCGCCGGGGTCCAAGAGACCCAGTACTTC.

The gene calls are TRBV2 and TRBJ1-4, with 10 bases that match TRBD1. CDR3 length equals 16 residues. With 6 bases clipped from V and 8 bases from J, the junction kept 12 bases outside the gene matches. Germline assignment: CDR1 SNHLY and CDR2 FYNNEI. This chain's CDR3 is CASSTPSGTGEEKLFF. The DNA for the CDR3 is TGTGCCAGCAGCACCCCCTCGGGGACAGGGGAGGAAAAACTGTTTTTT.

The chain carries TRBV28 and TRBJ2-1; D perhaps matches TRBD1 (6 bases). This CDR3 contains 16 residues. V lost 5 bases and J lost 8, with 22 bases in between. Per the germline V gene, CDR1 is MDHEN and CDR2 is SYDVKM. CDR3 residues: CASSPGTTLGVDEQFF. CDR3 nucleotides: TGTGCCAGCAGTCCGGGGACAACCTTAGGGGTCGATGAGCAGTTCTTC.

V usage is TRBV9 and J usage is TRBJ1-1; TRBD1 agrees at 7 bases. V gave up 0 bases and J gave up 1 base; unmatched junction bases: 3. Germline assignment: CDR1 SGDLS and CDR2 YYNGEE. The CDR3 has 15 residues. In nucleotides, the CDR3 is TGTGCCAGCAGCGTAGTCGGGACAGAGAACACTGAAGCTTTCTTT. Translated: CASSVVGTENTEAFF.

The chain recombines TRBV21-1 with TRBJ2-7; the D segment call TRBD1 is taken from the table without a DNA check. TRBV21-1 is marked as a pseudogene. The length of the CDR3 is 17 residues. The CDR3 DNA reads as TGTGCCAGCAGCAAGGTACAGGGGTCACCTGATGCCTACGAGCAGTACTTC. Amino acids: CASSKVQGSPDAYEQYF.

The CDR3 DNA sequence: TGTGCCAGCAGCGTCGGGACTAGCGACTACGAGCAGTACTTC. Its protein is CASSVGTSDYEQYF. V gene TRBV5-4 combines with J gene TRBJ2-7; 10 nucleotides align to TRBD2. Germline lookup yields CDR1 SGHNT and CDR2 YYREEE (reference sequence). With V trimmed by 4 bases and J by 3 bases, 4 bases remained unmatched. CDR3 length: 14 residues.

This chain uses TRBV5-1 with TRBJ1-1; 7 bases align to TRBD1. V gave up 1 base and J gave up 1 base; unmatched junction bases: 1. Per germline, CDR1 SGHRS and CDR2 YFSETQ. The CDR3 extends over 14 amino acids. CDR3 nucleotides: TGCGCCAGCAGCTTGCACAGGGGGAACACTGAAGCTTTCTTT. Translating gives CASSLHRGNTEAFF.

The chain has TRBV6-5 and TRBJ2-7; 7 bases align to TRBD1. There are 13 residues in the CDR3. J lost 3 bases, V lost 4 bases, and 3 bases had no gene match. CDR1 and CDR2 from the germline V gene are MNHEY and SVGAGI. The CDR3 nucleotides read TGTGCCAGCAGTTTGGGACAGAACTACGAGCAGTACTTC. Translating it yields CASSLGQNYEQYF.

V gene TRBV13 combines with J gene TRBJ2-5; D is possibly TRBD2 (6 bases). The CDR3 is 12 amino acids. Trimming left V 4 bases short and J 4 bases short, with 7 bases between. CDR1 is PRHDT and CDR2 is FYEKMQ in the germline V gene (reference sequence). The CDR3 DNA follows: TGTGCCAGCAGCTCGGAGGGAGAGACCCAGTACTTC. The encoded protein is CASSSEGETQYF. Looking up the rest from reference TRBV13 and TRBJ2-5 gives the full variable domain: AAGVIQSPRHLIKEKRETATLKCYPIPRHDTVYWYQQGPGQDPQFLISFYEKMQSDKGSIPDRFSAQQFSDYHSELNMSSLELGDSALYFCASSSEGETQYFGPGTRLLVL.

The V and J genes are TRBV7-2 and TRBJ2-7; D possibly corresponds to TRBD1 (8 bases). The CDR3 extends over 18 amino acids. V was pared by 5 bases and J by 1 base, with 24 bases between. Germline V gene data show CDR1 as SGHTA and CDR2 as FQGNSA. For the CDR3, the DNA is TGTGCCAGCAGCCCGGGGACAGGCAGAGCGGGAAGGTCCTACGAGCAGTACTTC. Amino acid sequence: CASSPGTGRAGRSYEQYF. The complete variable domain, with remaining parts taken from reference TRBV7-2 and TRBJ2-7, reads GAGVSQSPSNKVTEKGKDVELRCDPISGHTALYWYRQSLGQGLEFLIYFQGNSAPDKSGLPSDRFSAERTGGSVSTLTIQRTQQEDSAVYLCASSPGTGRAGRSYEQYFGPGTRLTVT.

The gene calls are TRBV2 and TRBJ2-2, with D tentatively TRBD1 (6 bases). The CDR3 is made up of 12 amino acids. Germline CDR1 is SNHLY and CDR2 is FYNNEI. The CDR3 loop reads CASMGATGELFF. The CDR3 nucleotides are TGTGCTTCGATGGGGGCCACCGGGGAGCTGTTTTTT. Complete variable domain (other parts from reference TRBV2 and TRBJ2-2): EPEVTQTPSHQVTQMGQEVILRCVPISNHLYFYWYRQILGQKVEFLVSFYNNEISEKSEIFDDQFSVERPDGSNFTLKIRSTKLEDSAMYFCASMGATGELFFGEGSRLTVL.

This chain connects TRBV7-3 to TRBJ2-3; tentatively, D is TRBD1 (6 bases). CDR3 length: 16 amino acids. CDR1 is SGHTA, CDR2 FQGTGA, per germline. Trimming shortened V by 4 bases and J by 2 bases, and 16 bases separated the two germline ends. The CDR3 nucleotides read TGTGCCAGCAGCTCAGTACAGGGAAGTCACACAGATACGCAGTATTTT. Protein sequence: CASSSVQGSHTDTQYF.

The chain joins TRBV11-2 to TRBJ2-1, with D tentatively TRBD2 (6 bases). CDR1 is SGHAT, CDR2 FQNNGV, per germline. CDR3 length: 15 residues. Trimming removed 1 base from V and 2 bases from J, with 9 bases in between. CDR3 DNA sequence: TGTGCCAGCAGCTTAGCTAGCGTCCCCTACAATGAGCAGTTCTTC. This encodes CASSLASVPYNEQFF.

This chain joins TRBV13 and TRBJ2-5; D may be TRBD2 (5 bases). CDR3 length equals 14 residues. Trimming stripped 5 bases from V and 5 bases from J, with 15 bases between. Germline values: CDR1 PRHDT, CDR2 FYEKMQ (reference sequence). The CDR3 nucleotides are TGTGCCAGCAGCCCGACACTAGACCTCGAGACCCAGTACTTC. Amino acids: CASSPTLDLETQYF.

This chain's CDR3 is CASRFADSPEAFF. The CDR3 coding sequence is TGTGCCAGTAGGTTCGCCGACAGCCCTGAAGCTTTCTTT. This chain uses TRBV19 with TRBJ1-1; D might be TRBD1 (5 bases). Trimming took off 6 bases at V and 6 bases at J, with 14 bases between the two ends. Germline values: CDR1 LNHDA, CDR2 SQIVND (reference sequence). There are 13 residues in the CDR3.

V and J are TRBV27 and TRBJ1-5; TRBD1 might be the D (6 bases). V was shortened by 6 bases and J by 4 bases, with 13 bases between the two germline ends. The CDR3 covers 14 residues. The germline CDR1 and CDR2 sequences are MNHEY and SMNVEV (reference sequence). The CDR3 here is CASSLQGRNQPQHF. The DNA for the CDR3 is TGTGCCAGCAGCTTACAGGGCCGAAATCAGCCCCAGCATTTT.

This clone came up once. The chain joins TRBV5-8 to TRBJ1-5; D is perhaps TRBD1 (6 bases). The germline V and J ends were trimmed by 0 bases and 7 bases, with 14 bases remaining between them. Germline CDR1 reads SGHTS; CDR2 reads YDEGEE. The CDR3 extends over 15 amino acids. The chain's CDR3 is CASSLVRGNGQPQHF. CDR3 sequence (DNA): TGTGCCAGCAGCTTGGTAAGGGGGAATGGACAGCCCCAGCATTTT.

CDR3 in amino acids: CASRNGLAGFYQETQYF. The CDR3 coding sequence is TGTGCCAGCAGAAACGGACTAGCGGGGTTCTACCAAGAGACCCAGTACTTC. The gene calls are TRBV5-8 and TRBJ2-5, with 12 positions matching TRBD2. CDR1 and CDR2 from the germline V gene are SGHTS and YDEGEE. J lost 0 bases, V lost 5 bases, and 8 bases had no gene match. The CDR3 runs to 17 residues.

The CDR3 nucleotides read TGCGCCAGCAGCCAACTACAGGGGCTCGCCTACGAGCAGTACTTC. Its protein product is CASSQLQGLAYEQYF. The chain has TRBV4-1 and TRBJ2-7; 7 bases are shared with TRBD1. This CDR3 spans 15 amino acids. Trimming removed 2 bases from V and 2 bases from J; junction bases left unmatched: 6. Germline values: CDR1 MGHRA, CDR2 YSYEKL.

The rearrangement joins TRBV6-5 to TRBJ1-1; D is ambiguous. V lost 4 bases, J lost 3 bases, and 15 bases lay in between. CDR1 MNHEY and CDR2 SVGAGI come from the germline V gene. The CDR3 contains 15 residues. DNA of the CDR3: TGTGCCAGCAGTTCTTCTCCCTCCGGGTACACTGAAGCTTTCTTT. This translates into CASSSSPSGYTEAFF.

The genes are TRBV7-9 and TRBJ1-4; 7 nucleotides match TRBD1. Trimming took 8 bases from V and 3 from J; bases not matched to a gene: 12. The V gene's germline CDR1 is SEHNR and CDR2 FQNEAQ (reference sequence). This CDR3 has 16 amino acids. The CDR3 coding sequence is TGTGCCAGCGGCCCTACCGAGGGGGCCTCTAATGAAAAACTGTTTTTT. Amino acids: CASGPTEGASNEKLFF.

This chain joins TRBV27 and TRBJ1-5; possibly TRBD1 for D (5 bases). The germline V gene encodes CDR1 MNHEY and CDR2 SMNVEV (reference sequence). The CDR3 runs to 17 residues. V gave up 0 bases and J gave up 6 bases, with 18 bases separating them. In nucleotides, the CDR3 is TGTGCCAGCAGTTTATCGAATGGATGGGGGGGGACTCAGCCCCAGCATTTT. Amino acids: CASSLSNGWGGTQPQHF.

With regard to this clone: Within the sample, other DNA sequences also encode this same CDR3. The gene calls are TRBV9 and TRBJ2-3, with 7 bases fitting TRBD2. After removal of 5 bases from V and 4 bases from J, the junction contained 10 bases not matched to a gene. This CDR3 comprises 15 residues. Per the germline V gene, CDR1 is SGDLS and CDR2 is YYNGEE. The CDR3 DNA reads TGTGCCAGCAGTGATAGCGGGCGTGGGGCAGATACGCAGTATTTT. Protein product: CASSDSGRGADTQYF. Supplemented by reference TRBV9 and TRBJ2-3, the full variable domain reads DSGVTQTPKHLITATGQRVTLRCSPRSGDLSVYWYQQSLDQGLQFLIQYYNGEERAKGNILERFSAQQFPDLHSELNLSSLELGDSALYFCASSDSGRGADTQYFGPGTRLTVL.

The V call is TRBV5-5, the J call TRBJ2-7; TRBD1 might be the D (6 bases). Germline assignment: CDR1 SGHKS and CDR2 YYEKEE (reference sequence). V was clipped by 1 base and J by 2 bases, with 7 bases between them. The length of the CDR3 is 13 residues. CDR3 bases: TGTGCCAGCAGCTTGCCAGGGGCCTACGAGCAGTACTTC. Translated: CASSLPGAYEQYF.

This clone was observed a single time. The V and J genes are TRBV6-4 and TRBJ1-1; tentatively, D is TRBD1 (6 bases). The V end was cut by 4 bases, the J end by 3 bases, with 18 bases between. The CDR3 sequence is 16 residues long. The germline gives CDR1 MRHNA, CDR2 SNTAGT. CDR3 DNA sequence: TGTGCCAGCAGTGCTACAGGGCGCGGAGGAGACACTGAAGCTTTCTTT. Its translation: CASSATGRGGDTEAFF.

The chain joins TRBV19 to TRBJ1-2; D might be TRBD1 (5 bases). The germline V and J ends were trimmed by 3 bases and 7 bases, with 15 bases remaining between them. From germline, CDR1 is LNHDA and CDR2 SQIVND (reference sequence). CDR3 length: 14 amino acids. This chain's CDR3 is CASSMEGRGTGYTF. The CDR3 DNA reads as TGTGCCAGTAGTATGGAGGGGCGCGGGACTGGCTACACCTTC. Full variable domain (missing parts from reference TRBV19 and TRBJ1-2): DGGITQSPKYLFRKEGQNVTLSCEQNLNHDAMYWYRQDPGQGLRLIYYSQIVNDFQKGDIAEGYSVSREKKESFPLTVTSAQKNPTAFYLCASSMEGRGTGYTFGSGTRLTVV.

This chain links TRBV4-2 with TRBJ2-1, with 10 nucleotides matching TRBD2. Germline CDR1 and CDR2: LGHNA and YNFKEQ. The CDR3 loop spans 17 amino acids. Trimming at V came to 4 bases and at J to 8 bases, leaving 14 bases not matched to a gene. In DNA form, the CDR3 reads TGTGCCAGCAGCCCTCACGGAGGAGCGGGAGGGCCCGATGAGCAGTTCTTC. The encoded protein is CASSPHGGAGGPDEQFF.

In the case of this clone: This specimen includes other DNA sequences encoding the same CDR3. CDR3 DNA sequence: TGTGCCAGCAGCGTAGGGACAGGAGCCTACGAGCAGTACTTC. It encodes CASSVGTGAYEQYF. This chain connects TRBV9 to TRBJ2-7; the match to TRBD1 covers 7 bases. V dropped 0 bases and J dropped 2; count of bases not matched to a gene: 2. Germline V lookup: CDR1 SGDLS, CDR2 YYNGEE. This CDR3 has 14 amino acids.

The chain carries TRBV27 and TRBJ2-7, with 12 bases lining up with TRBD1. CDR1 is MNHEY, CDR2 SMNVEV, per germline (reference sequence). The J segment lost 5 bases and the V segment lost 5 bases, leaving 7 bases of the junction unmatched. The CDR3 extends over 15 amino acids. In DNA, the CDR3 is TGTGCCAGCAGTCCGGGGACAGGGGGCATTAACGAGCAGTACTTC. Encoded protein: CASSPGTGGINEQYF.

The chain recombines TRBV29-1 with TRBJ2-4; D perhaps matches TRBD1 (6 bases). The V gene's germline CDR1 is SQVTM and CDR2 ANQGSEA. The V end lost 0 bases, the J end lost 3 bases, and 15 bases lay between the germline ends. The CDR3 loop spans 16 amino acids. The CDR3 here is CSVEDPGQTYKNIQYF. The CDR3 DNA reads as TGCAGCGTTGAAGATCCGGGACAAACCTACAAAAACATTCAGTACTTC.

CDR3 amino acids: CSVLELTTEAFF. DNA for the CDR3: TGCAGCGTCCTAGAGCTTACGACTGAAGCTTTCTTT. The genes are TRBV29-1 and TRBJ1-1, with D unresolved. Germline V gene sequence: CDR1 SQVTM, CDR2 ANQGSEA. V lost 6 bases and J lost 5, with 13 bases in between. This CDR3 region has 12 residues.